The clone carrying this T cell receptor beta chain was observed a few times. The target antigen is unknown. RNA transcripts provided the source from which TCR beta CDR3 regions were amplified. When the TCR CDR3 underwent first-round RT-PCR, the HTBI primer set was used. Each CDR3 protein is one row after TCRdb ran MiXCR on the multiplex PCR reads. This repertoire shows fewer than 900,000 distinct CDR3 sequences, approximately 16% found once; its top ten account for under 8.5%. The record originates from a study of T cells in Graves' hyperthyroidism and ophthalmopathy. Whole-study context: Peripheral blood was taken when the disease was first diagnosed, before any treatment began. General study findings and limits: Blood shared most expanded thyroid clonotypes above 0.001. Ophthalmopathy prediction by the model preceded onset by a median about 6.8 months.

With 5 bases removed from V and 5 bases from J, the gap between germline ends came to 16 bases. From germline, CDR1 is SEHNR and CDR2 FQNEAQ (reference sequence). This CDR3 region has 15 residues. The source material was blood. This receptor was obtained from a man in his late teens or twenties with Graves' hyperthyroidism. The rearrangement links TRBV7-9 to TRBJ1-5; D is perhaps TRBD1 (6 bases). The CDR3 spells CASSPTGKGDQPQHF. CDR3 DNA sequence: TGTGCCAGCAGCCCTACAGGGAAAGGAGATCAGCCCCAGCATTTT.